A selection of T cell receptor beta chains follows, all from one sample in a study of blood T cell repertoires in COVID-19. Using immunoSEQ multiplex PCR, the repertoire was profiled, and TCRdb retains in-frame clones only, with some absent. The sample has 30,000 to 40,000 clones; about 89% are singletons. The sequencing sample was made of peripheral blood. These TCRs come from a man between 65 and 79 years old with active COVID-19. Each CDR3 is given with its conserved first and last residue. D genes are given only for firm matches. Only part of the rows carry a size: once, few, many, or a class if the clone is expanded.

v_call: TRBV7-6; d_call: .; j_call: TRBJ1-6; clone_size: once; cdr3_nt: TGTGCCAGCAGCTTATGGGGGGATAATTCACCCCTCCACTTT; cdr3_aa: CASSLWGDNSPLHF
v_call: TRBV20-1; d_call: .; j_call: TRBJ2-5; clone_size: .; cdr3_nt: TGCAGTGCTAGAGATCGAGAGACCCAGTACTTC; cdr3_aa: CSARDRETQYF
v_call: TRBV11-2; d_call: TRBD2; j_call: TRBJ2-5; clone_size: .; cdr3_nt: TGTGCCAGCAGTCGCAGTAGCGGGCCCCAAGAGACCCAGTACTTC; cdr3_aa: CASSRSSGPQETQYF
v_call: TRBV24-1; d_call: TRBD1; j_call: TRBJ2-5; clone_size: .; cdr3_nt: TGTGCCACCAGTGAGCTAGGACAGGGGAAGCAAGAGACCCAGTACTTC; cdr3_aa: CATSELGQGKQETQYF
v_call: TRBV2; d_call: TRBD1; j_call: TRBJ1-2; clone_size: .; cdr3_nt: TGTGCCAGCAGTCCTAAAGACAGGGGAAGATTC; cdr3_aa: CASSPKDRGRF
v_call: TRBV6-5; d_call: .; j_call: TRBJ2-3; clone_size: .; cdr3_nt: TGTGCCAGCAGAACTCCGGGACAAACGCAGTATTTT; cdr3_aa: CASRTPGQTQYF
v_call: TRBV24-1; d_call: .; j_call: TRBJ2-1; clone_size: .; cdr3_nt: TGTGCCACCAGTGACCACCCCAGGGGTCTGGGTCTAAATGAGCAGTTCTTC; cdr3_aa: CATSDHPRGLGLNEQFF
v_call: TRBV7-9; d_call: TRBD2; j_call: TRBJ2-1; clone_size: .; cdr3_nt: TGTGCCAGCAGCCTGCGGGGGGGCTCCTACAATGAGCAGTTCTTC; cdr3_aa: CASSLRGGSYNEQFF
v_call: TRBV7-2; d_call: TRBD2; j_call: TRBJ2-5; clone_size: .; cdr3_nt: TGTGCCAGCAGCGATCGACTAGCGGGAGGGGGAAAAGAGACCCAGTACTTC; cdr3_aa: CASSDRLAGGGKETQYF
v_call: TRBV7-2; d_call: .; j_call: TRBJ2-1; clone_size: .; cdr3_nt: TGTGCCAGCAGCTTAGTTGCGGCTTCTATCTACAATGAGCAGTTCTTC; cdr3_aa: CASSLVAASIYNEQFF
v_call: TRBV9; d_call: TRBD2; j_call: TRBJ2-4; clone_size: .; cdr3_nt: TGTGCCAGCAGCGTAACGGAAGGTAGCGGGAGGGGAAACATTCAGTACTTC; cdr3_aa: CASSVTEGSGRGNIQYF
v_call: TRBV7-7; d_call: TRBD1; j_call: TRBJ2-3; clone_size: once; cdr3_nt: TGTGCCAGCAGCGCCGGGACAGGGGGCGATACGCAGTATTTT; cdr3_aa: CASSAGTGGDTQYF
v_call: TRBV29-1; d_call: TRBD2; j_call: TRBJ2-1; clone_size: .; cdr3_nt: TGCAGCGTTCCAGGGACTAGCGCGGGTGAGCAGTTCTTC; cdr3_aa: CSVPGTSAGEQFF
v_call: TRBV5-4; d_call: .; j_call: TRBJ2-1; clone_size: .; cdr3_nt: TGTGCCAGCAGCTTGGGGTCGTGGGGAGGGGGCAATGAGCAGTTCTTC; cdr3_aa: CASSLGSWGGGNEQFF
v_call: TRBV5-1; d_call: TRBD1; j_call: TRBJ1-6; clone_size: once; cdr3_nt: TGCGCCAGCAAAACTACAGGGGGCTCCTATAATTCACCCCTCCACTTT; cdr3_aa: CASKTTGGSYNSPLHF
v_call: TRBV30; d_call: .; j_call: TRBJ1-1; clone_size: .; cdr3_nt: TGTGCCATCCGAGGTCCGGGCACTGAAGCTTTCTTT; cdr3_aa: CAIRGPGTEAFF
v_call: TRBV12-3/TRBV12-4; d_call: .; j_call: TRBJ1-4; clone_size: .; cdr3_nt: TGTGCCAGCAGTTTATCTTTGACTCAACTGTTTTTT; cdr3_aa: CASSLSLTQLFF
v_call: TRBV24-1; d_call: TRBD2; j_call: TRBJ2-7; clone_size: .; cdr3_nt: TGTGCCACCAGTAGCGGGAGGGCCCCCTACGAGCAGTACTTC; cdr3_aa: CATSSGRAPYEQYF
v_call: TRBV19; d_call: TRBD2; j_call: TRBJ2-3; clone_size: .; cdr3_nt: TGTGCCAGTAGCCGAAATAGCGGGACTAGGTATACGCAGTATTTT; cdr3_aa: CASSRNSGTRYTQYF
v_call: TRBV3-1/TRBV3-2; d_call: TRBD1; j_call: TRBJ2-1; clone_size: .; cdr3_nt: TGTGCCAGCAGCCATGCCTCCGGGACAGGGGACAATGAGCAGTTCTTC; cdr3_aa: CASSHASGTGDNEQFF
v_call: TRBV27; d_call: .; j_call: TRBJ1-1; clone_size: .; cdr3_nt: TGTGCCAGCAGTTCGCGGGGGCGAATCCCCGGGAGACACACTGAAGCTTTCTTT; cdr3_aa: CASSSRGRIPGRHTEAFF
v_call: TRBV5-4; d_call: TRBD2; j_call: TRBJ2-1; clone_size: .; cdr3_nt: TGTGCCAGCAGCTTAGGGACTAGCGGGTTCAATGAGCAGTTCTTC; cdr3_aa: CASSLGTSGFNEQFF
v_call: TRBV14; d_call: .; j_call: TRBJ1-1; clone_size: .; cdr3_nt: TGTGCCAGCAGCCAAGAAGTACGAGACACTGAAGCTTTCTTT; cdr3_aa: CASSQEVRDTEAFF
v_call: TRBV10-3; d_call: .; j_call: TRBJ2-3; clone_size: .; cdr3_nt: TGTGCCATCAGTGGCGACACTTCTAGCACAGATACGCAGTATTTT; cdr3_aa: CAISGDTSSTDTQYF
v_call: TRBV7-8; d_call: TRBD1; j_call: TRBJ2-5; clone_size: .; cdr3_nt: TGTGCCAGCAGCCCCTCACAGGGGGCGGAGACCCAGTACTTC; cdr3_aa: CASSPSQGAETQYF
v_call: TRBV30; d_call: TRBD1; j_call: TRBJ1-3; clone_size: .; cdr3_nt: TGTGCCTTGGACAGGGGACGATACTCTGGAAACACCATATATTTT; cdr3_aa: CALDRGRYSGNTIYF
v_call: TRBV29-1; d_call: TRBD1; j_call: TRBJ1-1; clone_size: .; cdr3_nt: TGCAGCGTTAGACAGGGGGCGAACACTGAAGCTTTCTTT; cdr3_aa: CSVRQGANTEAFF
v_call: TRBV7-9; d_call: .; j_call: TRBJ2-5; clone_size: .; cdr3_nt: TGTGCCAGCAGCTTGTCCGGGCAAGAGACCCAGTACTTC; cdr3_aa: CASSLSGQETQYF
v_call: TRBV9; d_call: .; j_call: TRBJ2-5; clone_size: .; cdr3_nt: TGTGCCAGCAGCCCTAGACAGTCCCCCCAAGAGACCCAGTACTTC; cdr3_aa: CASSPRQSPQETQYF
v_call: TRBV7-9; d_call: .; j_call: TRBJ2-7; clone_size: few; cdr3_nt: TGTGCCAGCAGCTTAGTGGCAGTATCCTACGAGCAGTACTTC; cdr3_aa: CASSLVAVSYEQYF
v_call: TRBV6-5; d_call: .; j_call: TRBJ2-2; clone_size: .; cdr3_nt: TGTGCCAGCAGCTCCATTAATGGGCCCGGGGAGCTGTTTTTT; cdr3_aa: CASSSINGPGELFF
v_call: TRBV7-9; d_call: TRBD1; j_call: TRBJ1-1; clone_size: .; cdr3_nt: TGTGCCAGCAGCTTGACCGGGACAGGGTATTCAGCTGAAGCTTTCTTT; cdr3_aa: CASSLTGTGYSAEAFF